This paragraph covers one TCR beta chain sequence. The protocol was immunoSEQ multiplex PCR, while the TCRdb copy is restricted to in-frame clones and leaves out a portion. The table lists tens of thousands of clones, about 85% of them singletons. Germline V lookup: CDR1 LGHDT, CDR2 YNNKEL (reference sequence). The CDR3 consists of 14 residues. Trimming stripped 0 bases from V and 10 bases from J, with 15 bases between. The data belong to a study of blood T cell repertoires in COVID-19. Sequenced sample: peripheral blood. The chain links TRBV3-1 (or the pseudogene TRBV3-2) to TRBJ1-1; D is possibly TRBD1 (6 bases). This TCR was recovered from a human donor in a cohort sampled during active COVID-19. CDR3 DNA: TGTGCCAGCAGCCAAGATTTGACAGGTCTCGGAGCTTTCTTT. It encodes CASSQDLTGLGAFF.